Below are 21 T cell receptor beta chains sequenced from a single sample in a study of T cells in localized non-small cell lung cancer. The table came from immunoSEQ multiplex PCR; TCRdb's copy has only in-frame clones and leaves some out. This table has tens of thousands of clones, more than 75% appearing once. The sample consisted of peripheral blood, taken before any cancer treatment. All receptors derive from a female donor of 60 years or more with stage I lung adenocarcinoma.

In its sample, this clone was seen a few times. The genes are TRBV4-1 and TRBJ2-7; 7 bases agree with TRBD2. With V trimmed by 1 base and J by 2 bases, 2 bases remained unmatched. The CDR3 extends over 14 amino acids. Germline CDR1 MGHRA, CDR2 YSYEKL. The DNA of the CDR3 is TGCGCCAGCAGCCAAGCGGCGGGAGCCTACGAGCAGTACTTC. It codes for CASSQAAGAYEQYF.

This clone has more than one count but fewer than ten. V usage is TRBV5-5 and J usage is TRBJ2-3, with D hard to call. V was pared by 4 bases and J by 10 bases, with 13 bases between. Germline CDR1 is SGHKS and CDR2 is YYEKEE (reference sequence). CDR3 length equals 12 residues. The CDR3 DNA is TGTGCCAGCAGCCCCCCCGGCGGAGCGCAGTATTTT. Translated, it gives CASSPPGGAQYF.

This chain links TRBV5-5 with TRBJ2-7; D tentatively fits TRBD1 or TRBD2 (6 bases each). Per germline, CDR1 SGHKS and CDR2 YYEKEE (reference sequence). The V end was cut by 3 bases, the J end by 0 bases, with 10 bases between. This CDR3 has 14 amino acids. CDR3 sequence (DNA): TGTGCCAGCAGCTGGGGGGCTAGCTCCTACGAGCAGTACTTC. It is translated as CASSWGASSYEQYF.

V and J are TRBV9 and TRBJ1-1; weak D call: TRBD1 (5 bases). Germline V lookup: CDR1 SGDLS, CDR2 YYNGEE. Trimming took off 3 bases at V and 2 bases at J, with 14 bases between the two ends. This CDR3 is 15 amino acids long. The CDR3 DNA reads TGTGCCAGCAGCGGCGGGGCCCTCGGTAACACTGAAGCTTTCTTT. Its translation is CASSGGALGNTEAFF.

The sample holds a few counts of this clone. The sample holds other DNA sequences that translate to the same CDR3. The V call is TRBV6-1, the J call TRBJ1-5, with D tentatively TRBD1 (5 bases). V was clipped by 4 bases and J by 7 bases, with 11 bases between them. The CDR3 loop spans 13 amino acids. From germline, CDR1 is MNHNS and CDR2 SASEGT. The CDR3 loop is CASSVGGDQPQHF. The CDR3 DNA is TGTGCCAGCAGTGTTGGGGGAGACCAGCCCCAGCATTTT.

V and J are TRBV6-6 and TRBJ1-1; D unresolved. The CDR3 consists of 15 residues. V lost 2 bases, J lost 1 base, and 11 bases lay in between. CDR1 and CDR2 from the germline V gene are MNHNY and SVGAGI (reference sequence). The CDR3 region is CASSYHGAPNTEAFF. The CDR3, as DNA: TGTGCCAGCAGTTACCATGGAGCTCCGAACACTGAAGCTTTCTTT.

This clone showed up just a few times. The V call is TRBV9, the J call TRBJ1-1, with 8 bases matching TRBD1. CDR1 and CDR2 from the germline V gene are SGDLS and YYNGEE. The CDR3 totals 14 residues. The J segment lost 3 bases and the V segment lost 2 bases, leaving 3 bases of the junction unmatched. CDR3 region: CASSVKDRDTEAFF. In nucleotides, the CDR3 is TGTGCCAGCAGCGTGAAGGACAGGGACACTGAAGCTTTCTTT.

The V and J genes are TRBV7-2 and TRBJ1-2; 7 bases match TRBD1. The length of the CDR3 is 17 residues. The V segment lost 5 bases and the J segment 5 bases; nucleotides outside the gene matches: 17. Germline V lookup: CDR1 SGHTA, CDR2 FQGNSA. The CDR3 is CASSRTQTAGTAYGYTF. CDR3 in DNA: TGTGCCAGCAGCCGCACCCAAACCGCCGGGACAGCTTATGGCTACACCTTC.

This clone was picked up a small number of times. The V call is TRBV9, the J call TRBJ2-3; possible D gene TRBD2, 6 bases. CDR3 length: 13 amino acids. Germline CDR1 and CDR2: SGDLS and YYNGEE. V was shortened by 2 bases and J by 5 bases, with 9 bases between the two germline ends. The CDR3 here is CASSVGEVDTQYF. The CDR3 DNA is TGTGCCAGCAGCGTTGGGGAGGTAGATACGCAGTATTTT.

The chain couples TRBV9 to TRBJ1-2, with unresolved D. Germline CDR1 reads SGDLS; CDR2 reads YYNGEE. This CDR3 contains 14 residues. The germline V and J ends were trimmed by 0 bases and 2 bases, with 8 bases remaining between them. The CDR3 loop is CASSVALGNYGYTF. The CDR3, as DNA: TGTGCCAGCAGCGTAGCCTTAGGGAACTATGGCTACACCTTC.

The chain employs TRBV27 and TRBJ2-7; D may be TRBD1 (6 bases). Germline values: CDR1 MNHEY, CDR2 SMNVEV (reference sequence). The ends were cut back, 3 bases at V and 1 base at J, with 10 bases in the middle. The CDR3 runs to 14 residues. CDR3 DNA sequence: TGTGCCAGCAGTTTCTTGGGGACATCCTACGAGCAGTACTTC. This gives the protein CASSFLGTSYEQYF.

The rearrangement links TRBV15 to TRBJ2-3; 9 bases line up with TRBD2. V lost 1 base, J lost 2 bases, and 1 base stayed unmatched. The V gene's germline CDR1 is LNHNV and CDR2 YYDKDF (reference sequence). The length of the CDR3 is 15 residues. As DNA, the CDR3 is TGTGCCACCAGCAGAGGCGGGGGGGCCACAGATACGCAGTATTTT. Amino acid sequence: CATSRGGGATDTQYF.

V usage is TRBV25-1 and J usage is TRBJ1-2; tentatively, D is TRBD1 (6 bases). The CDR3 length is 13 residues. CDR1 and CDR2 from the germline V gene are MGHDK and SYGVNS. V lost 2 bases and J lost 14, with 18 bases in between. CDR3 amino acids: CASSETLGGPRTF. The CDR3 DNA follows: TGTGCCAGCAGTGAAACCCTTGGGGGGCCTCGAACCTTC.

The genes are TRBV7-3 and TRBJ1-1; possible D gene TRBD1, 5 bases. The CDR3 runs to 13 residues. Trimming removed 6 bases at V and 2 bases at J, with 10 bases between. CDR1 is SGHTA and CDR2 is FQGTGA in the germline V gene. This CDR3 is CASSRTPNTEAFF. CDR3 coding DNA: TGTGCCAGCAGTCGGACACCAAACACTGAAGCTTTCTTT.

The genes are TRBV7-2 and TRBJ2-5; D unclear. The germline gives CDR1 SGHTA, CDR2 FQGNSA. The V gene lost 5 bases and the J gene lost 5 bases, with 12 bases spanning the gap. CDR3 size: 13 residues. For the CDR3, the DNA is TGTGCCAGCAGCCGGGCCCCTTTTGAGACCCAGTACTTC. Residues: CASSRAPFETQYF.

The chain couples TRBV7-9 to TRBJ2-1, with no clear D. V shed 3 bases and J shed 5 bases, with 11 bases lying between them. Germline assignment: CDR1 SEHNR and CDR2 FQNEAQ (reference sequence). This CDR3 has 14 residues. The CDR3 region is CASSFPSLDNEQFF. CDR3 sequence (DNA): TGTGCCAGCAGCTTCCCCTCCTTGGACAATGAGCAGTTCTTC.

This chain connects TRBV28 to TRBJ2-2; 7 bases match TRBD2. Trimming cost V 2 bases and J 0 bases; bases outside gene matches: 3. The CDR3 runs 16 residues. CDR1 is MDHEN, CDR2 SYDVKM, per germline. As DNA, the CDR3 is TGTGCCAGCAGTTTACCGGGACTATCGAACACCGGGGAGCTGTTTTTT. It is translated as CASSLPGLSNTGELFF.

This sequence joins TRBV7-2 and TRBJ2-1, with D hard to call. With 5 bases removed from V and 4 bases from J, the gap between germline ends came to 15 bases. The germline V gene encodes CDR1 SGHTA and CDR2 FQGNSA. The CDR3 has 15 amino acids. For the CDR3, the DNA is TGTGCCAGCAGCCCAAACGTGGCCGGTTACAATGAGCAGTTCTTC. Encoded protein: CASSPNVAGYNEQFF.

V gene TRBV6-6 combines with J gene TRBJ2-1; 11 positions agree with TRBD1. CDR1 and CDR2 from the germline V gene are MNHNY and SVGAGI (reference sequence). The CDR3 spans 15 residues. J was trimmed by 5 bases and V by 6 bases; bases with no gene match: 6. CDR3 sequence: CASRKDRGPNNEQFF. Here the CDR3 DNA reads TGTGCCAGCAGAAAGGACAGGGGGCCTAACAATGAGCAGTTCTTC.

This clone was seen a handful of times. The chain couples TRBV5-6 to TRBJ2-3, with TRBD2 matching over 8 bases. The germline CDR1 and CDR2 sequences are SGHDT and YYEEEE. This CDR3 is 14 amino acids long. Losses at the gene ends were 0 bases for V and 6 bases for J; bases not matched to a gene: 3. The CDR3 DNA reads as TGTGCCAGCAGCTTGGCGGGGGGGACGGATACGCAGTATTTT. It encodes CASSLAGGTDTQYF.

V and J are TRBV2 and TRBJ1-1; D is perhaps TRBD1 (6 bases). The length of the CDR3 is 14 residues. From germline, CDR1 is SNHLY and CDR2 FYNNEI. Trimming took off 5 bases at V and 0 bases at J, with 10 bases between the two ends. The DNA for the CDR3 is TGTGCCAGCAGTACGGACAGATTGAACACTGAAGCTTTCTTT. Translated: CASSTDRLNTEAFF.